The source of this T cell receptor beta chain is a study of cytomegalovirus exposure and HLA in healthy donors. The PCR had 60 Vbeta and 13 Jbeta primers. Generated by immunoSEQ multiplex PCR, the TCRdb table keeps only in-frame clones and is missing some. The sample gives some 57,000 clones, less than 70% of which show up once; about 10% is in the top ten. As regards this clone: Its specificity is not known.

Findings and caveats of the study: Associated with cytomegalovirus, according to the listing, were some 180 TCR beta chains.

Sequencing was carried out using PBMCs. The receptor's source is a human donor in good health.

The CDR3 protein is CASSPHRGQGLRETQYF. The DNA of the CDR3 is TGTGCCAGCAGCCCTCATCGGGGACAGGGGTTACGAGAGACCCAGTACTTC. The gene calls are TRBV7-2 and TRBJ2-5; 10 nucleotides match TRBD1. The CDR3 extends over 17 amino acids. CDR1 is SGHTA and CDR2 is FQGNSA in the germline V gene. V trimming: 5 bases; J trimming: 4 bases; junction bases outside the gene matches: 13.